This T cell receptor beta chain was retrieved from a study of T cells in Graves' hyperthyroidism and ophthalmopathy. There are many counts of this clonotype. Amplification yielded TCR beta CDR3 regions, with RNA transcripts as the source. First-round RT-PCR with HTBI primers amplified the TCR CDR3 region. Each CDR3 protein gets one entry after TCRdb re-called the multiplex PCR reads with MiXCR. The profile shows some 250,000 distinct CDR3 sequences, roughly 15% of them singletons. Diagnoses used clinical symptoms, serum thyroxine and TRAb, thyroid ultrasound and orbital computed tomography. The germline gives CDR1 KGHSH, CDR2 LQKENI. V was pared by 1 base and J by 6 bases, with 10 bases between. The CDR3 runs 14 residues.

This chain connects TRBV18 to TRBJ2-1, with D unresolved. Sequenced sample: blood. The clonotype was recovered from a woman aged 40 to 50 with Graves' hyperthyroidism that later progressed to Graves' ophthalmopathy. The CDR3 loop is CASSPRQAINEQFF. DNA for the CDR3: TGTGCCAGCTCACCACGTCAGGCGATCAATGAGCAGTTCTTC. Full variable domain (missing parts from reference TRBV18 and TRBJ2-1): NAGVMQNPRHLVRRRGQEARLRCSPMKGHSHVYWYRQLPEEGLKFMVYLQKENIIDESGMPKERFSAEFPKEGPSILRIQQVVRGDSAAYFCASSPRQAINEQFFGPGTRLTVL.